The T cell receptor beta chain described here comes from a study of blood T cell repertoires in COVID-19. Study-wide background: COVID-19 samples collected from the United States, Italy and Spain covered acute and convalescent phases. T cells, B-cell-depleted T cells, or PBMCs provided the cDNA or gDNA that served as material.

In germline, CDR1 is MNHNS, CDR2 SASEGT. The V end lost 1 base, the J end lost 7 bases, and 13 bases lay between the germline ends. The CDR3 is 15 residues long. This clone has only a few counts. As originally analysed: It was from reference gene primer amplification that nucleated cell counts were estimated. TCRdb keeps only in-frame clones here, not all; method: immunoSEQ multiplex PCR. V and J calls and clone size are copied from that table; D and trimming were computed from the DNA. The sample lists some 58,000 clones, 80% to 90% seen once, with less than 1.5% in the top ten. Sequenced: peripheral blood. This chain joins TRBV6-1 and TRBJ2-2, with D possibly matching TRBD2 (5 bases). This TCR came from a man aged 40-55 years with acute or convalescent COVID-19. The chain's CDR3 is CASSEERVVGGELFF. In DNA, the CDR3 is TGTGCCAGCAGTGAAGAGAGGGTAGTCGGCGGGGAGCTGTTTTTT.